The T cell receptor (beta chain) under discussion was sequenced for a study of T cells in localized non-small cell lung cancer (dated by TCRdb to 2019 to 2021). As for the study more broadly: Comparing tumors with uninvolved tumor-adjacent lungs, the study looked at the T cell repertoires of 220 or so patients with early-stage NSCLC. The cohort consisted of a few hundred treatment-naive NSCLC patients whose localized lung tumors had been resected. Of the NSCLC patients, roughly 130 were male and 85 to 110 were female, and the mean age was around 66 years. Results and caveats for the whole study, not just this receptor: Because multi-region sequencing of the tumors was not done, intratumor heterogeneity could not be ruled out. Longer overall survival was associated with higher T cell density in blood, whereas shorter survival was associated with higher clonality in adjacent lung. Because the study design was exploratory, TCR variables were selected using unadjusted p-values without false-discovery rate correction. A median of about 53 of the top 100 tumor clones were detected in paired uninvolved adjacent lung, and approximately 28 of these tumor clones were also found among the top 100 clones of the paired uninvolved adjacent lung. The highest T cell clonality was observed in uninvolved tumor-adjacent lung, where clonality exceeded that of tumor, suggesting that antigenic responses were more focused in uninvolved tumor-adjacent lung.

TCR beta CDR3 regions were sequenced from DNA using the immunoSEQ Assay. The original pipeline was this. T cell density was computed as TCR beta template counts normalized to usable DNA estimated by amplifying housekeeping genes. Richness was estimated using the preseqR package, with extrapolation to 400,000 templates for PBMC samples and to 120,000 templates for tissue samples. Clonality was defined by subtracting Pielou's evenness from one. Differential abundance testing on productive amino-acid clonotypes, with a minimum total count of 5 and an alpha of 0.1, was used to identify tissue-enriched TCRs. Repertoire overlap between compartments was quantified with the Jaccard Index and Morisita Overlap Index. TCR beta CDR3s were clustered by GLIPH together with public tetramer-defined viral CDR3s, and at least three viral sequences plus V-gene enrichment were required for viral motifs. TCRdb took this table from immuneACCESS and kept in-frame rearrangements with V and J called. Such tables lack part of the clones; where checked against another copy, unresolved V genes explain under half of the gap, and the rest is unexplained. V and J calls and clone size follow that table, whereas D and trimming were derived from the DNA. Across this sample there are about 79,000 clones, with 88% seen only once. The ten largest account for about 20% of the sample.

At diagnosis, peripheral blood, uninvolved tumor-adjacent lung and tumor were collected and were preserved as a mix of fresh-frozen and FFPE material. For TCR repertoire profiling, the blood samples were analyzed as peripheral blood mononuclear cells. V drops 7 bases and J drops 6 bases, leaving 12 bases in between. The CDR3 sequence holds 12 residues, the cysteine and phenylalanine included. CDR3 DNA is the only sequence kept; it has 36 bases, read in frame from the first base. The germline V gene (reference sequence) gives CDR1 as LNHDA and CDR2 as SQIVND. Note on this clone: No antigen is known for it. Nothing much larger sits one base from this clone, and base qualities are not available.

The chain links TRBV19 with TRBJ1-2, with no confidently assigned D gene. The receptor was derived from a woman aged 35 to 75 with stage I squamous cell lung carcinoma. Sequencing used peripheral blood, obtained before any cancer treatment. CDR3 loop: CASTDGLHGYTF. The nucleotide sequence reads TGTGCCAGTACCGACGGACTCCATGGCTACACCTTC.